The 14 T cell receptor beta chains below were found in one sample sequenced in a study of blood T cell repertoires in COVID-19. The assay was immunoSEQ multiplex PCR, and TCRdb's table has in-frame clones only and misses some. The sample records 79,000 or so clones, around nine tenths being singletons. Sample: peripheral blood. The receptor set was obtained from a human donor in a cohort sampled during active COVID-19.

The V gene is TRBV7-2, the J gene TRBJ1-6; no clear D. CDR3 length: 14 amino acids. Trimming removed 5 bases from V and 14 bases from J, with 19 bases in between. Germline assignment: CDR1 SGHTA and CDR2 FQGNSA. The CDR3 coding sequence is TGTGCCAGCAGCCCCCGAGGGCCTCCAGAGGCCCTCCACTTT. Translated: CASSPRGPPEALHF.

The genes are TRBV6-2 or TRBV6-3 and TRBJ2-1; 11 bases line up with TRBD2. The CDR3 has 14 residues. The germline V gene encodes CDR1 MNHEY and CDR2 SVGEGT. J gave up 6 bases and V 3 bases, and 1 base lay outside the gene matches. The CDR3 loop is CASSYSGGANEQFF. In DNA, the CDR3 is TGTGCCAGCAGTTATAGCGGGGGGGCCAATGAGCAGTTCTTC.

This clone was detected only once. A junction end diverges from the germline sequence, so it may reflect a read error. V gene TRBV6-2 or TRBV6-3 combines with J gene TRBJ2-1; 8 bases line up with TRBD2. CDR3 length: 14 amino acids. Germline V gene lookup returns CDR1 MNHEY and CDR2 SVGEGT. This CDR3 reads CASSDSGGGNEQFF. The CDR3 region has the DNA TGTGCCAGCAGTGACTCGGGGGGGGGCAATGAGCAGTTCTTC.

The chain carries TRBV6-5 and TRBJ2-7; 9 bases align to TRBD2. V shed 0 bases, J shed 0 bases, and the junction held 3 bases outside the gene matches. The germline gives CDR1 MNHEY, CDR2 SVGAGI. This CDR3 region has 16 residues. The CDR3 is CASSYSSGGSSYEQYF. The CDR3 DNA reads as TGTGCCAGCAGTTACTCCAGCGGGGGGAGCTCCTACGAGCAGTACTTC.

V and J are TRBV23-1 and TRBJ1-3; TRBD1 is a possible D gene (5 bases). TRBV23-1 is given ORF status, its function remaining uncertain. Trimming removed 5 bases from V and 0 bases from J, with 17 bases in between. CDR3 size: 17 residues. In DNA, the CDR3 is TGCGCCAGCAGTGCTCGCCGGACATTCAGCTCTGGAAACACCATATATTTT. As protein: CASSARRTFSSGNTIYF.

V usage is TRBV7-9 and J usage is TRBJ2-3; a possible D gene is TRBD1 (5 bases). The V end was cut by 8 bases, the J end by 2 bases, with 11 bases between. CDR3 length: 13 amino acids. Germline-derived CDR1 and CDR2 are SEHNR and FQNEAQ (reference sequence). The CDR3 spells CASANRNTDTQYF. CDR3 nucleotide sequence: TGTGCCAGCGCGAACAGGAACACAGATACGCAGTATTTT.

The chain joins TRBV19 to TRBJ1-2; TRBD1 aligns across 8 bases. Germline V gives CDR1 LNHDA, CDR2 SQIVND (reference sequence). The J segment lost 8 bases and the V segment lost 8 bases, leaving 7 bases of the junction unmatched. CDR3 length: 12 residues. CDR3 sequence reads: CASGGTGEGYTF. The CDR3 nucleotides are TGTGCCAGTGGAGGGACAGGCGAGGGCTACACCTTC.

The rearrangement uses TRBV6-6 and TRBJ2-1, with a weak D call TRBD2 (6 bases). Trimming pared 6 bases from V and 7 bases from J, leaving 19 bases between. Germline-derived CDR1 and CDR2 are MNHNY and SVGAGI (reference sequence). The CDR3 extends over 15 amino acids. CDR3 coding DNA: TGTGCCAGCAGATTAAGCGGGCCACCCTCGAATGAGCAGTTCTTC. This translates into CASRLSGPPSNEQFF.

This clone was seen a single time. This sequence joins TRBV5-1 and TRBJ1-3; tentative D call: TRBD1 (6 bases). The germline V and J ends were trimmed by 4 bases and 2 bases, with 16 bases remaining between them. This CDR3 is built from 16 residues. CDR1 SGHRS and CDR2 YFSETQ come from the germline V gene. CDR3 sequence (DNA): TGCGCCAGCAGCCCGACAGGTATCGGACCTGGAAACACCATATATTTT. Translating gives CASSPTGIGPGNTIYF. Complete variable domain (other parts from reference TRBV5-1 and TRBJ1-3): KAGVTQTPRYLIKTRGQQVTLSCSPISGHRSVSWYQQTPGQGLQFLFEYFSETQRNKGNFPGRFSGRQFSNSRSEMNVSTLELGDSALYLCASSPTGIGPGNTIYFGEGSWLTVV.

This chain joins TRBV5-4 and TRBJ2-2; 16 nucleotides align to TRBD2. V dropped 0 bases and J dropped 6; count of bases not matched to a gene: 5. This CDR3 comprises 18 residues. Germline assignment: CDR1 SGHNT and CDR2 YYREEE (reference sequence). The CDR3 reads CASSLGPGTSGGAGELFF. CDR3 DNA: TGTGCCAGCAGCTTGGGGCCCGGGACTAGCGGGGGGGCCGGGGAGCTGTTTTTT.

The CDR3, as DNA: TGCGCCAGCAGTGAGTCTCTCCGGGACAGGGAATGCTACGAGCAGTACTTC. This encodes CASSESLRDRECYEQYF. The gene calls are TRBV10-1 and TRBJ2-7, with 9 positions matching TRBD1. V shed 0 bases, J shed 3 bases, and the junction held 9 bases outside the gene matches. Germline CDR1 reads WNHNN; CDR2 reads SYGVQD (reference sequence). CDR3 length: 17 residues.

The DNA of the CDR3 is TGTGCCAGCAGTGAAACGACAGGGGGGGTGAACACCGGGGAGCTGTTTTTT. Translation gives CASSETTGGVNTGELFF. The V call is TRBV25-1, the J call TRBJ2-2; TRBD1 matches at 9 bases. The trim removed 2 bases at V and 1 base at J, leaving 5 bases unmatched. The CDR3 is 17 residues long. Germline V gene sequence: CDR1 MGHDK, CDR2 SYGVNS.

The rearrangement joins TRBV28 to TRBJ1-1; TRBD1 agrees at 8 bases. This CDR3 region has 13 residues. The ends lost 1 base at V and 8 bases at J; junction bases unmatched: 3. Germline CDR1 and CDR2: MDHEN and SYDVKM. Here the CDR3 reads CASSLYPGGEAFF. CDR3 bases: TGTGCCAGCAGTTTATACCCAGGGGGCGAAGCTTTCTTT.

The rearrangement uses TRBV3-1 (or the pseudogene TRBV3-2) and TRBJ2-2; D call uncertain. This CDR3 comprises 15 residues. Trimming shortened V by 4 bases and J by 4 bases, and 13 bases separated the two germline ends. Germline V lookup: CDR1 LGHDT, CDR2 YNNKEL (reference sequence). The CDR3 reads CASSRQGGSTGELFF. The CDR3 region has the DNA TGTGCCAGCAGCCGCCAAGGCGGATCCACCGGGGAGCTGTTTTTT.